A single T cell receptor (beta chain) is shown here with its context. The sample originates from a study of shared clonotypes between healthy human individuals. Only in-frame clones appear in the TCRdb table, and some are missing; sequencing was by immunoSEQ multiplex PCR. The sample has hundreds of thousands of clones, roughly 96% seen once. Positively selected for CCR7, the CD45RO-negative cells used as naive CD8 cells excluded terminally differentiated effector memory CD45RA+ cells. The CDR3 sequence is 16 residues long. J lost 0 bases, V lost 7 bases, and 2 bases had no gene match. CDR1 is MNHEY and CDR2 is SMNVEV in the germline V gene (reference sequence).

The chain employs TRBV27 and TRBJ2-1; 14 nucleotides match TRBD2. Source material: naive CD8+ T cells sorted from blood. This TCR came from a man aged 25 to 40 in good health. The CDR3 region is CASTGLAGGSYNEQFF. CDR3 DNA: TGTGCCAGCACCGGACTAGCGGGAGGCTCCTACAATGAGCAGTTCTTC.